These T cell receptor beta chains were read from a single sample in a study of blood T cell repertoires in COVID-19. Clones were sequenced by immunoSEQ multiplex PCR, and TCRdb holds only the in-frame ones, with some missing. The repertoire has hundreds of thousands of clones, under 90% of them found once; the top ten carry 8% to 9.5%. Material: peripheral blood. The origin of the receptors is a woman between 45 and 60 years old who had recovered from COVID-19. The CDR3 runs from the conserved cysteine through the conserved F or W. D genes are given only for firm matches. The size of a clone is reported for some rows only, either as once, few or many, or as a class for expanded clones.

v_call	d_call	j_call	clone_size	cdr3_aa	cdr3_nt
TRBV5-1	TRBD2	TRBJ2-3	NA	CASSRGVAGDVDTQYF	TGCGCCAGCAGCCGAGGGGTAGCGGGGGATGTGGATACGCAGTATTTT
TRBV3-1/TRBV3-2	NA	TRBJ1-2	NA	CASSQGRGDYGYTF	TGTGCCAGCAGCCAAGGTCGGGGAGACTATGGCTACACCTTC
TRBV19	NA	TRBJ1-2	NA	CASSLTGLEGYTF	TGTGCCAGTAGTCTTACAGGGTTGGAGGGCTACACCTTC
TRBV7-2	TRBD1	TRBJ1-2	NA	CASSSPTGAGGYTF	TGTGCCAGCAGCTCACCGACAGGGGCGGGTGGCTACACCTTC
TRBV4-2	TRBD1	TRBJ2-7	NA	CASSSPGTGAYEQYF	TGTGCCAGCAGCTCCCCCGGGACAGGGGCCTACGAGCAGTACTTC
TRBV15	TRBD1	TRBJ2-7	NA	CATSSPGQGVEEQYF	TGTGCCACCAGCAGTCCGGGACAGGGGGTGGAGGAGCAGTACTTC
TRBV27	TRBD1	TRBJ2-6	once	CASRIRDRISGANVLTF	TGTGCCAGCAGAATCCGGGACAGGATCTCTGGGGCCAACGTCCTGACTTTC
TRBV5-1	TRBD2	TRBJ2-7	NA	CASSPGGTTEQYF	TGCGCCAGCAGCCCCGGAGGGACTACGGAGCAGTACTTC
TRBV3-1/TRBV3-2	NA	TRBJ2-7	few	CASSETSSRRVHEQYF	TGTGCCAGCAGCGAAACAAGTAGTCGCAGGGTCCACGAGCAGTACTTC
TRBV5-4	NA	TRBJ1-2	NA	CASSLAMETYGYTF	TGTGCCAGCAGCTTAGCTATGGAGACCTATGGCTACACCTTC
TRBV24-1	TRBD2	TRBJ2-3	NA	CATSDPLAGRTDTQYF	TGTGCCACCAGTGACCCCCTAGCGGGAAGAACAGATACGCAGTATTTT
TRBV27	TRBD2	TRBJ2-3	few	CATPAGADTQYF	TGTGCCACCCCGGCGGGGGCAGATACGCAGTATTTT
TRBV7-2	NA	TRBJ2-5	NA	CASSRLLGTETQYF	TGTGCCAGCAGTCGACTGTTGGGTACGGAGACCCAGTACTTC
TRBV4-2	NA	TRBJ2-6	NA	CASSQDDSSGANVLTF	TGTGCCAGCAGCCAAGACGACAGCTCTGGGGCCAACGTCCTGACTTTC
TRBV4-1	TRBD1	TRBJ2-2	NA	CASRRYEQGDTGELFF	TGCGCCAGCAGACGCTACGAACAGGGGGATACCGGGGAGCTGTTTTTT
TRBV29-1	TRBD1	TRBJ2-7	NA	CSVWDRGKQYF	TGCAGCGTTTGGGACAGGGGTAAGCAGTACTTC
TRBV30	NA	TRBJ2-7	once	CAWSVLVGREQYF	TGTGCCTGGAGTGTACTGGTGGGGAGGGAGCAGTACTTC
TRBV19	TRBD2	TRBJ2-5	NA	CASRPGLAGPGETQYF	TGTGCCAGTAGACCAGGACTAGCGGGGCCGGGGGAGACCCAGTACTTC
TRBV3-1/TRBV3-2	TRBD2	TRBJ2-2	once	CASSQQTSGGSNTGELFF	TGTGCCAGCAGCCAACAGACTAGCGGGGGCTCGAACACCGGGGAGCTGTTTTTT
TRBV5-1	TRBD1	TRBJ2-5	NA	CASSPDRAYQETQYF	TGCGCCAGCAGCCCCGACAGGGCCTACCAAGAGACCCAGTACTTC